The present entry profiles one T cell receptor beta chain with its context. Its specificity is not known. TCRdb redid the calling of the reads with MiXCR, one entry per CDR3 protein. The data contain approximately 300,000 distinct CDR3 sequences, under 35% of them singletons. The data were obtained in a study of T cell repertoires in cytomegalovirus infection. The wider study: Researchers turned to recently identified HLA-C-restricted CMV epitopes as well as well-studied HLA-B-restricted ones.

From germline, CDR1 is SGHAT and CDR2 FQDESV (reference sequence). V was shortened by 1 base and J by 5 bases, with 14 bases between the two germline ends. The CDR3 is made up of 15 amino acids. General observations from the study: Pooled public TCR beta family frequency picked out CMV carriers with the relevant HLA. HLA-C-restricted CMV-specific TCR beta clonotypes were dominant in the ex vivo response.

The TCR sequence derives from a human donor in good health (CMV status not recorded). Some clones in this sample may be carry-over from other donors' samples. The chain joins TRBV11-1 to TRBJ2-5; no clear D. The sample in question was cultured PBMCs, obtained from culture after CMV antigen stimulation. As DNA, the CDR3 is TGTGCCAGCAGCTTAGTGCCACCGCCGGAGGAGACCCAGTACTTC. Its protein is CASSLVPPPEETQYF.